Here is one TCR beta chain with its context. The record originates from a study of response to subunit inactivated influenza vaccine. Using its own MiXCR run on the RT-PCR reads, TCRdb lists one record per CDR3 protein. The repertoire holds approximately 500,000 distinct CDR3 sequences, with around 21% as singletons. Germline loops: CDR1 SGHTA, CDR2 FQGNSA. V was cut by 0 bases and J by 4 bases, with 12 bases left in between. The length of the CDR3 is 15 residues. These data also featured in a second study, about T cells expressing NK-cell markers. From that study: As the method of synthesis, 5'RACE template switching with UMIs yielded TCR beta cDNA. Sorted CD3+CD56-NKG2C+, CD3+CD56+NKG2C+ and CD3+CD56+NKG2C- T cells supplied the TCR beta repertoires. The authors applied an anti-gamma-delta TCR antibody in several experiments, and it restricted sorting to alpha-beta TCR T cells. As a fraction of CD8+ T cells, dominant NKG2C+ clonotypes reached about 1.0-7.5% in roughly 6 donors.

The material sequenced was CD4+ T cells sorted from PBMCs, taken 11 to 12 days after vaccination. V and J are TRBV7-2 and TRBJ2-5; perhaps TRBD2 as D (6 bases). The sequence derives from a man in his fifties who received an inactivated influenza vaccine. CDR3 DNA: TGTGCCAGCAGCTTAGCAAGACTAGAAGGAGAGACCCAGTACTTC. It yields the protein CASSLARLEGETQYF. Variable domain in full (rest from reference TRBV7-2 and TRBJ2-5): GAGVSQSPSNKVTEKGKDVELRCDPISGHTALYWYRQSLGQGLEFLIYFQGNSAPDKSGLPSDRFSAERTGGSVSTLTIQRTQQEDSAVYLCASSLARLEGETQYFGPGTRLLVL.